This record concerns one T cell receptor beta chain sequence. Its antigen remains unidentified. These data belong to a study of T cells in narcolepsy. The overall study: Donors had narcolepsy type 1 or type 2, or were healthy controls. General study results and limits: Autoreactive clonotypes reportedly recurred in blood of same and different patients, not controls. In some patient and control memory CD4+ samples, autoreactive clones were absent.

The repertoire was sequenced with immunoSEQ multiplex PCR; TCRdb's copy has only in-frame clones and lacks some. This sample carries about 17,000 clones, approximately 90% of them seen once, and the ten largest clones take over 0.7%. CDR3 length equals 15 residues. CDR1 and CDR2 from the germline V gene are SQVTM and ANQGSEA. V shed 6 bases, J shed 0 bases, and the junction held 8 bases outside the gene matches. This chain links TRBV29-1 with TRBJ1-1; 9 bases align to TRBD1. The TCR comes from a human donor in good health. Sequenced: memory (CD45RA-) CD4+ T cells from blood. CDR3: CSVPHTGGLNTEAFF. The CDR3, as DNA: TGCAGCGTGCCACATACAGGGGGCCTGAACACTGAAGCTTTCTTT.